Detailed here is one T cell receptor beta chain. Its antigen is unknown. The germline gives CDR1 SNHLY, CDR2 FYNNEI. CDR3 length: 13 residues. V was trimmed by 7 bases and J by 3 bases, leaving 13 bases between them. TCRdb redid the calling of the RT-PCR reads with MiXCR, one entry per CDR3 protein. The table has more than 400,000 distinct CDR3 sequences, approximately 11% seen once; the top ten hold over 9.5%. This sample stems from a study of response to subunit inactivated influenza vaccine. General observations from the study: It was the authors' suggestion that each seasonal influenza vaccination recruits few new T cells.

This rearrangement joins TRBV2 to TRBJ2-7; TRBD1 or TRBD2 may be the D gene (6 bases each). The source material was PBMCs from blood, sampled roughly 6 weeks after vaccination. The sequence came from a man aged 50 or older who received an inactivated influenza vaccine. The CDR3 DNA follows: TGTGCCAGCATAGCAGGGGAGGACTACGAGCAGTACTTC. Amino acid sequence: CASIAGEDYEQYF.